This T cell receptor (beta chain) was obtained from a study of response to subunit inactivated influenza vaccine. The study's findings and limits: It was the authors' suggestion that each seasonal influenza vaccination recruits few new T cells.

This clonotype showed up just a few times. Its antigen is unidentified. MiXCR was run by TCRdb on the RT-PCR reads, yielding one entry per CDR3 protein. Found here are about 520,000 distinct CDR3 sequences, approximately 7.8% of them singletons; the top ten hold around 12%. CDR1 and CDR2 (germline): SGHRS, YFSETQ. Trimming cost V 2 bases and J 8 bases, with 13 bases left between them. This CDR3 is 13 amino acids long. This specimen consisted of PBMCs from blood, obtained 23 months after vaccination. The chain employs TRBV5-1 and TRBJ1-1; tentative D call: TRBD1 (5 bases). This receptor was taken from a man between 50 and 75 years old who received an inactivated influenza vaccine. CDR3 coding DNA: TGCGCCAGCAGCTTTGGGGGAAAACTCGAAGCTTTCTTT. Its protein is CASSFGGKLEAFF.